The clone carrying this TCR beta chain has at least ten counts. Its antigen is currently unknown. Breast cancer patients provided tissue from their axillary draining lymph nodes. TCRdb called the multiplex PCR reads again in MiXCR, with one record for every CDR3 protein. The table lists some 130,000 distinct CDR3 sequences, 21% of them singletons. With 2 bases clipped from V and 3 bases from J, the junction kept 4 bases outside the gene matches. The CDR3 is 16 residues long. The V gene's germline CDR1 is DFQATT and CDR2 SNEGSKA (reference sequence). The data are from a study of breast tumors, draining lymph nodes, adjacent tissues. General study findings and limits: Data fit most tumor T cells coming from lymph node, expanding in tumor.

The chain has TRBV20-1 and TRBJ2-3; 14 bases align to TRBD2. The receptor's source is a female donor with breast cancer. Some clones in this sample may be carry-over from other donors' samples. Sequencing was carried out using axillary lymph node tissue. The CDR3 sequence: CSARLGLAGETDTQYF. The CDR3 DNA follows: TGCAGTGCTAGACTGGGACTAGCGGGAGAGACAGATACGCAGTATTTT.